The 22 T cell receptor beta chains presented below share a single source sample, sequenced in a study of PD-1 blockade in mismatch repair-deficient tumors. TCRdb's table, derived via immunoSEQ multiplex PCR, lists solely in-frame clones and lacks some. The data show more than 85,000 clones, approximately 83% seen once. The sample here was peripheral blood, taken approximately 35 weeks after starting pembrolizumab. These receptor sequences come from an adult with mismatch repair-deficient cancer.

The gene calls are TRBV11-3 and TRBJ2-4, with D possibly matching TRBD2 (5 bases). Per germline, CDR1 SGHNT and CDR2 YENEEA. V lost 2 bases, J lost 8 bases, and 7 bases lay in between. The CDR3 extends over 12 amino acids. The CDR3 region is CASSLKRDIQYF. CDR3 DNA sequence: TGTGCCAGCAGCTTAAAGAGGGACATTCAGTACTTC.

The sample holds one count of this clone. The rearrangement joins TRBV25-1 to TRBJ1-2; D gene uncertain. The CDR3 is 14 residues long. Per germline, CDR1 MGHDK and CDR2 SYGVNS. Trimming pared 1 base from V and 6 bases from J, leaving 12 bases between. CDR3 DNA sequence: TGTGCCAGCAGTGAATTGAGGGCCGATAATGGCTACACCTTC. Translating it yields CASSELRADNGYTF.

The chain is built from TRBV30 and TRBJ2-3, with D perhaps TRBD1 (6 bases). V was pared by 3 bases and J by 2 bases, with 18 bases between. The CDR3 extends over 16 amino acids. CDR1 is GTSNPN and CDR2 is SVGIG in the germline V gene (reference sequence). CDR3 sequence (DNA): TGTGCCTGGAGGGGACACCCGTCCCGGAACACAGATACGCAGTATTTT. Translated, it gives CAWRGHPSRNTDTQYF.

The chain is built from TRBV5-5 and TRBJ2-7; possible D gene TRBD2, 5 bases. The germline V gene encodes CDR1 SGHKS and CDR2 YYEKEE (reference sequence). Trimming took 4 bases from V and 1 from J, leaving 15 bases between them. The CDR3 contains 15 residues. In DNA form, the CDR3 reads TGTGCCAGCAGCCTCGGGCCTGGAGGTTCCTACGAGCAGTACTTC. The encoded protein is CASSLGPGGSYEQYF.

This clone counts as medium-sized (0.01 to 0.1%). CDR3 amino acids: CASSLAAVTEAFF. The CDR3 region has the DNA TGTGCCAGCAGCTTAGCGGCAGTCACTGAAGCTTTCTTT. The chain is built from TRBV7-2 and TRBJ1-1; D is uncertain. V lost 0 bases and J 4 bases, leaving 6 bases between the germline ends. CDR3 length equals 13 residues. Germline loops: CDR1 SGHTA, CDR2 FQGNSA.

V is TRBV7-2 and J is TRBJ2-5, with 12 positions matching TRBD2. Per germline, CDR1 SGHTA and CDR2 FQGNSA. V lost 2 bases to trimming and J lost 6 bases; unmatched junction nucleotides: 1. CDR3 length: 14 residues. The CDR3 sequence is CASSLTSGRQTQYF. The CDR3 DNA is TGTGCCAGCAGCTTAACTAGCGGGAGGCAGACCCAGTACTTC.

V gene TRBV18 combines with J gene TRBJ2-1; the D gene is possibly TRBD2 (5 bases). CDR1 and CDR2 from the germline V gene are KGHSH and LQKENI. Deletions cut 3 bases from V and 10 bases from J, with 13 bases between. CDR3 size: 13 residues. The CDR3 coding sequence is TGTGCCAGCTCACCGACCCCGGCGGGCGAGCAGTTCTTC. Amino acid sequence: CASSPTPAGEQFF.

The CDR3 protein is CASSKVARGYGYTF. For the CDR3, the DNA is TGTGCCAGCAGCAAAGTTGCCAGGGGCTATGGCTACACCTTC. The chain uses TRBV21-1 and TRBJ1-2; TRBD1 is the table's D call and was not checked against the DNA. TRBV21-1 is marked as a pseudogene. CDR3 length equals 14 residues.

Notes on this clone: At one end, the junction sequence differs from germline, possibly due to a read error. Other DNA sequences from this sample encode an identical CDR3 as well. The J gene is TRBJ1-5, the V gene TRBV30, with no clear D. The CDR3 is 14 amino acids. Germline V lookup: CDR1 GTSNPN, CDR2 SVGIG (reference sequence). The CDR3 DNA sequence: TGTGCCTGGAGACAGCACAATAGCAACCAGCCCCAGCATTTT. Translating gives CAWRQHNSNQPQHF.

The chain joins TRBV5-4 to TRBJ2-7; D uncertain. Germline assignment: CDR1 SGHNT and CDR2 YYREEE (reference sequence). Trimming took 0 bases from V and 5 from J, leaving 15 bases between them. CDR3 length: 15 residues. CDR3 coding DNA: TGTGCCAGCAGCTTGGAAGGCGACCCGGTGGACGAGCAGTACTTC. Translating it yields CASSLEGDPVDEQYF.

The chain uses TRBV7-2 and TRBJ1-5; D is possibly TRBD1 (6 bases). Trimming removed 5 bases from V and 6 bases from J, with 17 bases in between. This CDR3 is built from 15 residues. Per germline, CDR1 SGHTA and CDR2 FQGNSA. CDR3: CASSHNQGQGQPQHF. The CDR3 DNA follows: TGTGCCAGCAGCCACAATCAGGGGCAGGGTCAGCCCCAGCATTTT. Looking up the rest from reference TRBV7-2 and TRBJ1-5 gives the full variable domain: GAGVSQSPSNKVTEKGKDVELRCDPISGHTALYWYRQSLGQGLEFLIYFQGNSAPDKSGLPSDRFSAERTGGSVSTLTIQRTQQEDSAVYLCASSHNQGQGQPQHFGDGTRLSIL.

This chain uses TRBV27 with TRBJ2-1; D possibly uses TRBD1 or TRBD2 (6 bases each). V lost 5 bases and J 4 bases, leaving 18 bases between the germline ends. The CDR3 runs to 16 residues. Germline CDR1 reads MNHEY; CDR2 reads SMNVEV (reference sequence). DNA for the CDR3: TGTGCCAGCAGTCAATTATGGGGGGCCGGATACAATGAGCAGTTCTTC. Its protein product is CASSQLWGAGYNEQFF.

The chain carries TRBV4-3 and TRBJ2-3; 8 positions match TRBD2. The CDR3 length is 18 residues. V dropped 0 bases and J dropped 3; count of bases not matched to a gene: 11. Germline V gene data show CDR1 as LGHNA and CDR2 as YSLEER. CDR3: CASSQDQGREVPTDTQYF. The DNA of the CDR3 is TGCGCCAGCAGCCAAGATCAAGGGCGGGAGGTCCCTACAGATACGCAGTATTTT.

V is TRBV25-1 and J is TRBJ1-1, with a possible D match to TRBD1 (5 bases). Germline CDR1 is MGHDK and CDR2 is SYGVNS. The CDR3 is 13 residues long. Trimming took off 5 bases at V and 6 bases at J, with 13 bases between the two ends. The CDR3 loop is CASSLWGGPEAFF. CDR3 DNA sequence: TGTGCCAGCAGTCTCTGGGGGGGTCCTGAAGCTTTCTTT.

The rearrangement links TRBV28 to TRBJ1-1, with D maybe TRBD1 (5 bases). Germline CDR1 is MDHEN and CDR2 is SYDVKM. The CDR3 covers 12 residues. The germline V and J ends were trimmed by 10 bases and 4 bases, with 13 bases remaining between them. Here the CDR3 reads CATRASVTEAFF. The CDR3 region has the DNA TGTGCCACCAGGGCGTCGGTCACTGAAGCTTTCTTT.

The gene calls are TRBV7-2 and TRBJ1-1; TRBD1 agrees at 8 bases. The V gene's germline CDR1 is SGHTA and CDR2 FQGNSA. The CDR3 extends over 13 amino acids. Unmatched junction bases numbered 3, after V lost 5 bases and J lost 4 bases. The CDR3 DNA is TGTGCCAGCAGCCACGGACAGGGCACTGAAGCTTTCTTT. It encodes CASSHGQGTEAFF.

CDR3 sequence reads: CAISESNQPQHF. In DNA form, the CDR3 reads TGTGCCATCAGTGAAAGCAATCAGCCCCAGCATTTT. The chain joins TRBV10-3 to TRBJ1-5; the D is unclear. CDR1 and CDR2 from the germline V gene are ENHRY and SYGVKD. The CDR3 consists of 12 residues. V was clipped by 3 bases and J by 1 base, with 1 base between them.

The CDR3 DNA is TGCGCCAGCAGCTTGGTAGGGACAGGGAACTCCTACGAGCAGTACTTC. Protein: CASSLVGTGNSYEQYF. The V call is TRBV5-1, the J call TRBJ2-7, with TRBD1 matching 9 bases. The CDR3 covers 16 residues. V dropped 0 bases and J dropped 0; count of bases not matched to a gene: 4. Germline-derived CDR1 and CDR2 are SGHRS and YFSETQ. Based on the CDR3 plus reference TRBV5-1 and TRBJ2-7, the full variable domain is KAGVTQTPRYLIKTRGQQVTLSCSPISGHRSVSWYQQTPGQGLQFLFEYFSETQRNKGNFPGRFSGRQFSNSRSEMNVSTLELGDSALYLCASSLVGTGNSYEQYFGPGTRLTVT.

The chain carries TRBV12-5 and TRBJ1-3; D is undetermined. Germline V CDR1 and CDR2: LGHNT, FRNRAP. The CDR3 spans 14 residues. V was shortened by 5 bases and J by 11 bases, with 19 bases between the two germline ends. The CDR3 spells CASGPPDLYVPIYF. Here the CDR3 DNA reads TGTGCTAGTGGTCCCCCGGACCTCTATGTACCCATATATTTT.

The chain has TRBV5-8 and TRBJ1-4, with D uncertain. Germline V gene lookup returns CDR1 SGHTS and CDR2 YDEGEE. The CDR3 is 14 amino acids. V lost 4 bases and J 13 bases, leaving 20 bases between the germline ends. CDR3 region: CASSPARSLGILFF. CDR3 DNA: TGTGCCAGCAGCCCGGCGCGGTCTCTAGGTATACTGTTTTTT.

The chain couples TRBV5-6 to TRBJ2-3; 13 bases match TRBD2. The J segment lost 3 bases and the V segment lost 2 bases, leaving 3 bases of the junction unmatched. The CDR3 sequence is 16 residues long. Per the germline V gene, CDR1 is SGHDT and CDR2 is YYEEEE. The CDR3 sequence is CASSLRTSGRTDTQYF. The DNA for the CDR3 is TGTGCCAGCAGCTTACGGACTAGCGGGAGAACAGATACGCAGTATTTT.

This chain uses TRBV4-1 with TRBJ2-5; D unresolved. Trimming took 6 bases from V and 3 from J, leaving 17 bases between them. The length of the CDR3 is 15 residues. CDR1 is MGHRA, CDR2 YSYEKL, per germline. Here the CDR3 reads CASSQTVLLKETQYF. CDR3 sequence (DNA): TGCGCCAGCAGTCAGACGGTGCTCCTGAAAGAGACCCAGTACTTC.